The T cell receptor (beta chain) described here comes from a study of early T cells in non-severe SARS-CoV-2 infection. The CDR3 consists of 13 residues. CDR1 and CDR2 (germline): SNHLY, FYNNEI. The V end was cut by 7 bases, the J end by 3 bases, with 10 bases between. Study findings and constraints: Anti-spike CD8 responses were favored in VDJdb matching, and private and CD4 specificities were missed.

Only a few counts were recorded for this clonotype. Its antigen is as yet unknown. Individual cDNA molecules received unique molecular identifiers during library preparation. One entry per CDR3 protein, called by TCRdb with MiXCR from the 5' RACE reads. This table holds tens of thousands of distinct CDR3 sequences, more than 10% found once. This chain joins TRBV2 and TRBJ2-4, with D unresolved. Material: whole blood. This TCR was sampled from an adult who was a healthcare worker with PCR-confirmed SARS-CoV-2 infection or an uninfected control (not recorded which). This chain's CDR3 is CASTGWNKNIQYF. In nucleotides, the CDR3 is TGTGCCAGCACCGGATGGAACAAAAACATTCAGTACTTC.